The T cell receptor (beta chain) described here comes from a study of blood T cell repertoires in COVID-19. Looking at the study overall: PBMCs, B-cell-depleted T cells, or T cells provided the cDNA or gDNA that made up the material.

The CDR3 covers 18 residues. The germline CDR1 and CDR2 sequences are SGHNT and YENEEA. Trimming pared 3 bases from V and 4 bases from J, leaving 19 bases between. Per the original data handling: Scientists estimated how many nucleated cells there were by amplifying reference gene primers. Some clones are missing from TCRdb's copy, which holds only in-frame ones; the method was immunoSEQ multiplex PCR. V and J calls and clone size follow that table, whereas D and trimming were derived from the DNA. This table has 90,000 to 150,000 clones, about four fifths appearing once. The receptor comes from a human donor in a cohort sampled during active COVID-19. The V gene is TRBV11-3, the J gene TRBJ2-6, with D maybe TRBD2 (5 bases). What was sequenced was peripheral blood. The CDR3 loop reads CASSLTLLGIAGANVLTF. The CDR3 nucleotides read TGTGCCAGCAGCTTGACCCTACTGGGGATAGCGGGGGCCAACGTCCTGACTTTC.